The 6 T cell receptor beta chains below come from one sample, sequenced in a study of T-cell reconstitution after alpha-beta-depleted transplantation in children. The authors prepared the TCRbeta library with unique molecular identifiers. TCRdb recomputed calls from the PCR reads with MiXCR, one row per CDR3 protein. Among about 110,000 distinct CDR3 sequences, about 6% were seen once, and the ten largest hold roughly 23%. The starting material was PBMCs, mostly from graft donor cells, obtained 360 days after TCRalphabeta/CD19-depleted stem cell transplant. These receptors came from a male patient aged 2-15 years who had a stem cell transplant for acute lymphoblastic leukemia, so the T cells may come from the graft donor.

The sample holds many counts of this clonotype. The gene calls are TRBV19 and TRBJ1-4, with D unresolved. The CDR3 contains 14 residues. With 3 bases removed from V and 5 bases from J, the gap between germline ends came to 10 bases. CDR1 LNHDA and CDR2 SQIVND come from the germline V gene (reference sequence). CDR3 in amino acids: CASSIGRRNEKLFF. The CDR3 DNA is TGTGCCAGTAGTATCGGCAGAAGGAATGAAAAACTGTTTTTT.

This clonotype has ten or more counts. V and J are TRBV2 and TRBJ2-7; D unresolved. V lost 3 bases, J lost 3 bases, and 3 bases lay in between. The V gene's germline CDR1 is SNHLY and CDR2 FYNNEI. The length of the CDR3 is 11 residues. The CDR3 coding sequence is TGTGCCAGCAGTGATATCTACGAGCAGTACTTC. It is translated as CASSDIYEQYF.

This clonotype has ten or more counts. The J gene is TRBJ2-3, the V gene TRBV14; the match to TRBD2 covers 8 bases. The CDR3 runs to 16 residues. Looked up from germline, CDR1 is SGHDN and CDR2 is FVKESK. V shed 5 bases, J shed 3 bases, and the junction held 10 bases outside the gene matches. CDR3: CASSVHSGGRTDTQYF. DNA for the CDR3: TGTGCCAGCAGCGTCCACTCGGGAGGGAGGACAGATACGCAGTATTTT.

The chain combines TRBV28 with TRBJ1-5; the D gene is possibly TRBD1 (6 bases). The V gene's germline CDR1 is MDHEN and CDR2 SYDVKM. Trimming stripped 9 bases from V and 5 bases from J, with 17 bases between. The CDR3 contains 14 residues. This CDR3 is CASLQGTWDQPQHF. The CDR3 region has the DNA TGTGCCAGTCTCCAGGGGACATGGGATCAGCCCCAGCATTTT.

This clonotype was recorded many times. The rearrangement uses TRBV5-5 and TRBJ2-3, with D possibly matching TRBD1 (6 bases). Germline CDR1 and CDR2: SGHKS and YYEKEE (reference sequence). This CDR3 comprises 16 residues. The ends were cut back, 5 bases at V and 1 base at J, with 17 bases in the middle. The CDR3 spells CASRGRGLLGTDTQYF. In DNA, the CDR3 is TGTGCCAGCAGAGGCAGGGGTCTCCTGGGCACAGATACGCAGTATTTT.

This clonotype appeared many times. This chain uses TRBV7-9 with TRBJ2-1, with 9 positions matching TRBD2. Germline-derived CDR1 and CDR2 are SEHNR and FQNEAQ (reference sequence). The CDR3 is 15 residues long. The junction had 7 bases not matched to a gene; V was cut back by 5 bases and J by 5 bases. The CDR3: CASSALAGHDNEQFF. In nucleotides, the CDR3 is TGTGCCAGCAGCGCCCTAGCGGGGCACGACAATGAGCAGTTCTTC.